This T cell receptor (beta chain) is from a study of identical twins. Study-wide findings and caveats: Within twin pairs, the out-of-frame alpha sequences they shared showed excess low generation probability. There were fewer insertions in abundant cord blood beta clonotypes, but memory repertoires showed no such pattern. Not following the same donors, the study drew its conclusions from cross-sectional statistical analysis.

TCRdb redid the calling of the 5' RACE reads with MiXCR, one entry per CDR3 protein. This sample has hundreds of thousands of distinct CDR3 sequences, with approximately 7% found just once. A few counts support this clonotype. Its antigen is still unknown. This CDR3 comprises 18 residues. Germline CDR1 SGHAT, CDR2 FQNNGV. Trimming stripped 1 base from V and 1 base from J, with 17 bases between. The sample was also linked to a second study, of yellow fever vaccine responses in identical twins.

The rearrangement links TRBV11-2 to TRBJ2-1, with D perhaps TRBD2 (6 bases). Material for sequencing was memory (CD45RO+) T cells sorted from blood. This TCR was sampled from a woman in her late teens or twenties in good health. In nucleotides, the CDR3 is TGTGCCAGCAGCTTAGGGATCGGGAGCGTCGATTCCTACAATGAGCAGTTCTTC. It specifies CASSLGIGSVDSYNEQFF.